What follows are 12 T cell receptor beta chains derived from one specimen sequenced in a study of cytomegalovirus exposure and HLA in healthy donors. 60 Vbeta and 13 Jbeta primers were used in PCR. Here immunoSEQ multiplex PCR was the method, and the copy in TCRdb shows in-frame clones only, minus some. This table has over 150,000 clones, roughly 79% appearing once. The sequencing input was PBMCs. These TCRs come from a woman aged 50 to 60 in good health and CMV-seronegative.

This rearrangement joins TRBV7-2 to TRBJ2-3; D is possibly TRBD2 (7 bases). The germline CDR1 and CDR2 sequences are SGHTA and FQGNSA. The CDR3 length is 14 residues. Trimming took 9 bases from V and 4 from J, leaving 17 bases between them. The CDR3 loop is CASSVGGPADTQYF. CDR3 DNA sequence: TGTGCCAGTAGCGTCGGGGGGCCGGCAGATACGCAGTATTTT.

This chain connects TRBV6-5 to TRBJ1-1; D unresolved. This CDR3 region has 13 residues. With 5 bases removed from V and 1 base from J, the gap between germline ends came to 8 bases. CDR1 is MNHEY, CDR2 SVGAGI, per germline. The CDR3 loop is CASSPKRNTEAFF. Here the CDR3 DNA reads TGTGCCAGCAGTCCCAAGAGGAACACTGAAGCTTTCTTT.

V is TRBV5-4 and J is TRBJ2-5; D is perhaps TRBD2 (5 bases). V shed 5 bases and J shed 5 bases, with 16 bases lying between them. CDR1 and CDR2 from the germline V gene are SGHNT and YYREEE (reference sequence). CDR3 size: 14 residues. The CDR3 region has the DNA TGTGCCAGCAGTCGGGATGTCCTTGGGGAGACCCAGTACTTC. It translates to CASSRDVLGETQYF.

On this clone: Other nucleotide sequences from this sample produce the same CDR3. V is TRBV29-1 and J is TRBJ1-2; D not resolved. The CDR3 contains 11 residues. Germline CDR1 and CDR2: SQVTM and ANQGSEA. With 1 base removed from V and 4 bases from J, the gap between germline ends came to 4 bases. The CDR3 DNA follows: TGCAGCGTTGAAGGGGCCTATGGCTACACCTTC. Translated, it gives CSVEGAYGYTF.

This clone was recorded only once. This chain connects TRBV11-2 to TRBJ2-4; 7 nucleotides line up with TRBD2. The CDR3 is 15 amino acids. Losses at the gene ends were 6 bases for V and 0 bases for J; bases not matched to a gene: 5. The V gene's germline CDR1 is SGHAT and CDR2 FQNNGV. Written as DNA, the CDR3 is TGTGCCAGCAGTCTAACGGGAGGAGCCAAAAACATTCAGTACTTC. Translated: CASSLTGGAKNIQYF.

This sequence joins TRBV6-5 and TRBJ2-2, with 7 bases aligning to TRBD1. The germline gives CDR1 MNHEY, CDR2 SVGAGI. The CDR3 covers 14 residues. V was clipped by 2 bases and J by 7 bases; unmatched bases: 4. In DNA form, the CDR3 reads TGTGCCAGCAGTTACATATACAGGGGCGGGGAGCTGTTTTTT. Translating gives CASSYIYRGGELFF.

The chain has TRBV18 and TRBJ2-5; D perhaps matches TRBD1 (6 bases). TRBJ2-7 explains the end of the DNA better; the J call may be wrong. There are 13 residues in the CDR3. Germline V gene data show CDR1 as KGHSH and CDR2 as LQKENI. CDR3 DNA sequence: TGTGCCAGCTCACCAGGGACAACCTACGAGCAGTACTTC. Its translation: CASSPGTTYEQYF.

This clone has a handful of counts. Here the CDR3 reads CASSVEAGYEQYF. Written as DNA, the CDR3 is TGTGCCAGCAGCGTAGAGGCAGGCTACGAGCAGTACTTC. This rearrangement joins TRBV9 to TRBJ2-7, with D uncertain. V lost 0 bases and J lost 3, with 7 bases in between. Germline V gene lookup returns CDR1 SGDLS and CDR2 YYNGEE. CDR3 length equals 13 residues.

In this sample, this clone turned up once. This chain connects TRBV5-1 to TRBJ2-3; a weak D match, TRBD2 (5 bases). Germline V gene lookup returns CDR1 SGHRS and CDR2 YFSETQ. With 3 bases removed from V and 1 base from J, the gap between germline ends came to 9 bases. The CDR3 is 14 amino acids. The CDR3 DNA is TGCGCCAGCAGCTCGGGGTCAGGCACAGATACGCAGTATTTT. Translated, it gives CASSSGSGTDTQYF.

The chain combines TRBV13 with TRBJ2-7, with TRBD2 matching over 12 bases. This CDR3 spans 15 amino acids. Germline values: CDR1 PRHDT, CDR2 FYEKMQ (reference sequence). V dropped 4 bases and J dropped 5; count of bases not matched to a gene: 6. This CDR3 reads CASSSTSGRSDEQYF. The CDR3, as DNA: TGTGCCAGCAGCTCGACTAGCGGGAGAAGCGACGAGCAGTACTTC.

This chain links TRBV5-4 with TRBJ2-3; the match to TRBD1 covers 7 bases. The J segment lost 1 base and the V segment lost 9 bases, leaving 5 bases of the junction unmatched. Looked up from germline, CDR1 is SGHNT and CDR2 is YYREEE (reference sequence). The CDR3 length is 13 residues. CDR3 region: CATLQGGTDTQYF. The CDR3, as DNA: TGTGCCACCCTTCAGGGGGGCACAGATACGCAGTATTTT.

The CDR3 DNA reads as TGTGCCAGCAGCCAACGGGGACAGGGGAACACTGAAGCTTTCTTT. Translating gives CASSQRGQGNTEAFF. The rearrangement uses TRBV5-4 and TRBJ1-1, with TRBD1 identical over 9 bases. The CDR3 is made up of 15 amino acids. Trimming took 4 bases from V and 1 from J; bases not matched to a gene: 5. The germline V gene encodes CDR1 SGHNT and CDR2 YYREEE (reference sequence).